This is a list of T cell receptor beta chains from one sample in a study of blood T cell repertoires in COVID-19. Using immunoSEQ multiplex PCR, the repertoire was profiled, and TCRdb retains in-frame clones only, with some absent. The sample contains 200,000 or so clones, approximately 85% of which appear only once. Input material: peripheral blood. The receptors stem from a woman aged 70-85 years with active or convalescent COVID-19. The CDR3 runs from the conserved cysteine through the conserved F or W. A D gene is named only where the DNA matches it firmly. Clone size is given for some rows only: seen once, a few or many times, or a class if the clone is expanded.

j_call cdr3_length d_call clone_size v_call cdr3_aa cdr3_nt
TRBJ1-3 16 NA few TRBV7-9 CASSPLGQVSGNTIYF TGTGCCAGCAGCCCATTGGGACAAGTATCTGGAAACACCATATATTTT
TRBJ2-3 17 TRBD2 NA TRBV7-2 CASSLRAGGREADTQYF TGTGCCAGCAGCTTAAGGGCGGGAGGCCGGGAGGCAGATACGCAGTATTTT
TRBJ1-2 13 NA NA TRBV19 CASRLDLDYGYTF TGTGCCAGTAGACTAGACCTTGACTATGGCTACACCTTC
TRBJ2-3 15 NA NA TRBV29-1 CSAQGGGQGLDTQYF TGCAGCGCCCAAGGTGGAGGCCAGGGGTTAGATACGCAGTATTTT
TRBJ2-5 12 NA NA TRBV11-3 CARGGLEETQYF TGTGCCAGAGGGGGTTTGGAAGAGACCCAGTACTTC
TRBJ1-1 13 NA NA TRBV10-3 CAISESRKDEAFF TGTGCCATCAGTGAATCCAGGAAAGACGAAGCTTTCTTT
TRBJ2-2 16 TRBD2 NA TRBV9 CASSVVASGTTGELFF TGTGCCAGCAGCGTAGTCGCCAGCGGGACCACCGGGGAGCTGTTTTTT
TRBJ2-1 17 NA NA TRBV21-1 CASSKKSRTGRHNEQFF TGTGCCAGCAGCAAAAAATCCAGGACAGGTAGGCACAATGAGCAGTTCTTC
TRBJ1-5 14 NA NA TRBV19 CASSIEWRDQPQHF TGTGCCAGTAGTATAGAGTGGAGGGATCAGCCCCAGCATTTT
TRBJ1-6 15 NA NA TRBV13 CASSFMGRETSPLHF TGTGCCAGCAGCTTTATGGGCAGGGAAACTTCACCCCTCCACTTT
TRBJ2-5 14 NA NA TRBV27 CASSLVRGSETQYF TGTGCCAGCAGTCTCGTTAGGGGTAGCGAGACCCAGTACTTC
TRBJ1-1 13 NA NA TRBV2 CASRREGGGEAFF TGTGCCAGCAGGCGCGAGGGCGGGGGTGAAGCTTTCTTT
TRBJ1-5 14 TRBD1 NA TRBV11-2 CASSMTGGNQPQHF TGTGCCAGCAGCATGACAGGGGGCAATCAGCCCCAGCATTTT
TRBJ1-1 14 NA NA TRBV19 CASSEDTLNTEAFF TGTGCCAGTAGTGAGGACACTTTGAACACTGAAGCTTTCTTT
TRBJ1-6 14 NA NA TRBV21-1 CASSKRGVSPPLHF TGTGCCAGCAGCAAACGAGGAGTCTCTCCACCCCTCCACTTT
TRBJ2-7 15 TRBD2 NA TRBV19 CASSIGLAGAYEQYF TGTGCCAGTAGTATAGGCCTAGCGGGTGCCTACGAGCAGTACTTC
TRBJ1-2 12 NA NA TRBV30 CAWSVTAYGYTF TGTGCCTGGAGTGTCACAGCCTATGGCTACACCTTC
TRBJ2-2 16 TRBD2 NA TRBV18 CASSPSSGPNTGELFF TGTGCCAGCTCACCTTCTAGCGGGCCGAACACCGGGGAGCTGTTTTTT
TRBJ2-3 15 TRBD2 NA TRBV19 CASSARLAGRDTQYF TGTGCCAGTAGTGCTAGACTAGCGGGACGGGATACGCAGTATTTT
TRBJ1-2 14 NA NA TRBV5-6 CASSLYRVGYGYTF TGTGCCAGCAGCTTGTACAGGGTCGGCTATGGCTACACCTTC
TRBJ2-2 15 NA NA TRBV5-1 CASSFTGSSYGELFF TGCGCCAGCAGCTTTACAGGGTCATCTTACGGGGAGCTGTTTTTT
TRBJ2-2 15 TRBD1 NA TRBV2 CASSRTGAGTGELFF TGTGCCAGCAGTCGTACAGGGGCCGGGACCGGGGAGCTGTTTTTT
TRBJ1-1 13 NA NA TRBV12-3/TRBV12-4 CASSRQGFPEAFF TGTGCCAGCAGCCGTCAGGGATTTCCCGAAGCTTTCTTT
TRBJ1-2 13 NA NA TRBV9 CASSVVPPGGYTF TGTGCCAGCAGCGTAGTCCCCCCAGGCGGCTACACCTTC
TRBJ2-7 15 TRBD2 NA TRBV27 CASSKSSGRLNEQYF TGTGCCAGCAGTAAAAGTAGCGGGAGGTTAAACGAGCAGTACTTC
TRBJ2-3 18 TRBD2 NA TRBV5-1 CASSPPLAGGSGTDTQYF TGCGCCAGCAGCCCCCCACTAGCGGGGGGATCCGGCACAGATACGCAGTATTTT
TRBJ2-5 13 NA NA TRBV6-2/TRBV6-3 CASSYYREETQYF TGTGCCAGCAGTTACTACAGAGAGGAGACCCAGTACTTC
TRBJ2-5 15 TRBD2 NA TRBV18 CASTPGLAVQETQYF TGTGCCAGCACACCGGGACTAGCGGTCCAAGAGACCCAGTACTTC
TRBJ2-7 15 TRBD2 NA TRBV7-9 CASSSRLAGVGEQYF TGTGCCAGCAGCTCGCGACTAGCGGGAGTAGGCGAGCAGTACTTC
TRBJ1-1 16 NA NA TRBV5-1 CASSLGLGQQNTEAFF TGCGCCAGCAGCTTGGGGCTAGGACAGCAGAACACTGAAGCTTTCTTT
TRBJ1-3 18 NA NA TRBV4-1 CASSPIQEGRGSGNTIYF TGCGCCAGCAGCCCTATCCAGGAGGGAAGAGGCTCTGGAAACACCATATATTTT
TRBJ2-1 15 TRBD2 once TRBV7-3 CASSSHGGTYNEQFF TGTGCCAGCAGCTCCCACGGGGGGACCTACAATGAGCAGTTCTTC
TRBJ2-2 15 TRBD2 NA TRBV2 CASRPTSGRTGELFF TGTGCCAGCAGACCTACTAGCGGGAGAACCGGGGAGCTGTTTTTT
TRBJ2-1 15 NA NA TRBV9 CASSGGVGSGDEQFF TGTGCCAGCAGCGGCGGAGTCGGGTCGGGGGATGAGCAGTTCTTC